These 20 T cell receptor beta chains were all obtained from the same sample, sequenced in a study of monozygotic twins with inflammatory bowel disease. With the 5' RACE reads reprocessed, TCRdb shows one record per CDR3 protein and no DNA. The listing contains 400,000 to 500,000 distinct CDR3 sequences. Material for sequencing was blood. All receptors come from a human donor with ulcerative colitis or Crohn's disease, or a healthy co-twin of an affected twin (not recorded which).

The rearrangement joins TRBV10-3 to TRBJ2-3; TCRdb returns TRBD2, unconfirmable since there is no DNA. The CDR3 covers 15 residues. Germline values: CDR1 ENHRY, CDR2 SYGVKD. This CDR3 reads CPISGLAGNTDTQYF.

Here the CDR3 reads CAISPQVAYNEQFF. J is TRBJ2-1 and V is TRBV10-3; the D call of TRBD1 rests on TCRdb alone, since no DNA is present to check it. The germline V gene encodes CDR1 ENHRY and CDR2 SYGVKD. The CDR3 is made up of 14 amino acids.

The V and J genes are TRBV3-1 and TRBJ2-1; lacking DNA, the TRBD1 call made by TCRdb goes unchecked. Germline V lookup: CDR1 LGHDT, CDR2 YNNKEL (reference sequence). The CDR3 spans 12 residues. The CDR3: CASSKTGNEQFF.

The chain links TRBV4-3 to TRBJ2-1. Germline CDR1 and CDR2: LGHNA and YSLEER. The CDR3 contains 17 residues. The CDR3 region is CASSQDLRGASYNEQFF.

The CDR3 here is CASTLLLSGGQETQYF. The chain has TRBV12-3 or TRBV12-4 and TRBJ2-5; TCRdb calls TRBD2, which cannot be checked without DNA. This CDR3 has 16 amino acids.

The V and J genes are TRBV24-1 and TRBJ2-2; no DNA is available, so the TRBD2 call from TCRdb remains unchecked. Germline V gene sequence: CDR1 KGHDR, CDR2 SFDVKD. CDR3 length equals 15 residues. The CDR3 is CATSDTARGTGELFF.

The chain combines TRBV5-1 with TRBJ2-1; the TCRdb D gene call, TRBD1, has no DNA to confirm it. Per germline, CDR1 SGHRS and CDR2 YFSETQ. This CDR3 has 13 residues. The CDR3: CASSIDRANEQFF.

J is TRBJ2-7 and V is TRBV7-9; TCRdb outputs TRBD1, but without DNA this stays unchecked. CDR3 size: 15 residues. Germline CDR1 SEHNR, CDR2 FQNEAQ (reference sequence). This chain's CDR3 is CASSDSGTNLYEQYF.

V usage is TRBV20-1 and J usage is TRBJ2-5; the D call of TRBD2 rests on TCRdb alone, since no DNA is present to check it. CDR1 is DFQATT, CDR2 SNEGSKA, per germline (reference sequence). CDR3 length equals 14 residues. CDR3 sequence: CSARKTSVKETQYF.

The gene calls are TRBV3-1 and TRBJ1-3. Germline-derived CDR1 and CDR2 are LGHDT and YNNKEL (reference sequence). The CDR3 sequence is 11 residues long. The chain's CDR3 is CASSRDWTIYF.

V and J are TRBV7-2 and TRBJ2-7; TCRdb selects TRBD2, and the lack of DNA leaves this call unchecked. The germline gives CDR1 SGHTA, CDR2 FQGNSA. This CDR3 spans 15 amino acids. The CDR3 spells CASSSSGLAAYEQYF.

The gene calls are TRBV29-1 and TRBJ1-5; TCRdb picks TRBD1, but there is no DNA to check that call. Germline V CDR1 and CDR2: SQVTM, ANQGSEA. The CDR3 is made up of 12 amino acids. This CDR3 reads CSARNSNQPQHF.

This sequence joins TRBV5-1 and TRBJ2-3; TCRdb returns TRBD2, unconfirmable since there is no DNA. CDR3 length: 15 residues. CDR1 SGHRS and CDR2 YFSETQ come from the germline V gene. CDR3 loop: CASRGSGGTGDTQYF.

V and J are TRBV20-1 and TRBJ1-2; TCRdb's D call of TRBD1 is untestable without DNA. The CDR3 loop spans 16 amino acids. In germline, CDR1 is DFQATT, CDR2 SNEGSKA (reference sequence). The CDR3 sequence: CSARGERTVANYGYTF.

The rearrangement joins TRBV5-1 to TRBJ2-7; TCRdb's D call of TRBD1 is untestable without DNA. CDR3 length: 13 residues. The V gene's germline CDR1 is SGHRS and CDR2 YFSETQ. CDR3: CASRIPGNYEQYF.

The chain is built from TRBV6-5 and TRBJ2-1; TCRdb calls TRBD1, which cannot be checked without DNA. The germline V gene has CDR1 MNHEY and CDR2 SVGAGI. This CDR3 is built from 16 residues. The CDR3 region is CASSSHGQGRPNEQFF.

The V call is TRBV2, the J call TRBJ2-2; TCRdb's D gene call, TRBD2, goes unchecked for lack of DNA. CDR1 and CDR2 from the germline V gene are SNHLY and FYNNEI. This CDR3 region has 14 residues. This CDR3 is CASSESAVPGELFF.

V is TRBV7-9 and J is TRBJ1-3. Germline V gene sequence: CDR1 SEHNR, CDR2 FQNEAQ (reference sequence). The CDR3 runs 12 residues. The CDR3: CASSSGLTTEYF.

CDR3 region: CASTGNTEAFF. The V and J genes are TRBV6-5 and TRBJ1-1. Germline V lookup: CDR1 MNHEY, CDR2 SVGAGI. The CDR3 loop spans 11 amino acids.

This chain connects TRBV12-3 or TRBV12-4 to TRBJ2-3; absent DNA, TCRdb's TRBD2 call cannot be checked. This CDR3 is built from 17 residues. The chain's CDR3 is CASSHSQGLAGTDTQYF.